In this sample, the clone carrying this T cell receptor beta chain turned up many times. PCR was performed a second time for roughly 6 to 12 cycles using a sample-barcoded 5' primer and a J-beta primer mix. Every sample gave at least 2.5 million paired-end reads containing CDR3. In TCRdb, the 5' RACE reads were re-called with MiXCR into one record per CDR3 protein. The sample includes about 800,000 distinct CDR3 sequences, around 50% seen only once; the top ten take roughly 20%. This CDR3 is 13 amino acids long. Germline values: CDR1 SQVTM, CDR2 ANQGSEA. With V trimmed by 4 bases and J by 6 bases, 9 bases remained unmatched. The sample belongs to a study of blood T cells in healthy people across ages. Donors ranged from roughly 6 to 90 years old and were healthy Caucasians in Russia. At least 6.5 million PBMCs were isolated per sample.

The receptor was derived from an elderly man in good health. The source material was blood. The chain couples TRBV29-1 to TRBJ2-7, with 7 nucleotides matching TRBD1. The chain's CDR3 is CSVVGGKMGEQYF. The CDR3 DNA reads as TGCAGCGTTGTAGGGGGCAAGATGGGCGAGCAGTACTTC.